This T cell receptor beta chain derives from a study of neoadjuvant anti-PD-1 for oral cavity cancer. The wider study: Non-progressing patients received a fourth nivolumab dose near day 43, then surgery on days 50-56.

As regards this clone: Its matching antigen is unknown.

The patients had HPV-negative, locally advanced oral cavity squamous cell carcinoma. PBMC libraries mostly used roughly 460 ng of input genomic DNA, with six replicates per sample. Repertoires were generated with immunoSEQ multiplex PCR, while TCRdb's copy carries only in-frame clones and drops some. The sample yields some 15,000 clones, about three quarters seen once. Notes on the study in general: Treg/Th17 ratio rose with pretreatment blood and fell with post-treatment tumor TCRbeta clonality.

The CDR3 has 14 amino acids. Germline lookup yields CDR1 SGHRS and CDR2 YFSETQ. V was pared by 0 bases and J by 5 bases, with 11 bases between. V is TRBV5-1 and J is TRBJ2-5; TRBD2 might be the D (5 bases). Source: PBMCs, taken before nivolumab (anti-PD-1) treatment. The origin of this receptor is a person aged 35-79 years with oral cavity squamous cell carcinoma. Written as DNA, the CDR3 is TGCGCCAGCAGCTTGGCCGGGATAGGCGAGACCCAGTACTTC. It is translated as CASSLAGIGETQYF.